The 19 T cell receptor beta chains below all came from one sample that was sequenced in a study of somatic mutations in cytotoxic T cells in rheumatoid arthritis. Generated by immunoSEQ multiplex PCR, the TCRdb table keeps only in-frame clones and is missing some. Of 11,000 or so clones listed, roughly 80% are singletons. The sample was CD8+ T cells sorted from blood. The receptors stem from a woman aged 35 to 49 in good health.

The table lists this clone with a count of one. The rearrangement links TRBV7-9 to TRBJ2-5; D is possibly TRBD2 (7 bases). Germline CDR1 and CDR2: SEHNR and FQNEAQ (reference sequence). This CDR3 contains 16 residues. V was trimmed by 8 bases and J by 3 bases, leaving 22 bases between them. The CDR3 here is CASGTSRRGPEETQYF. CDR3 nucleotides: TGTGCCAGCGGCACTAGCAGGCGGGGGCCGGAAGAGACCCAGTACTTC.

This clone was recorded once. The gene calls are TRBV6-1 and TRBJ1-1; 7 nucleotides agree with TRBD1. Germline CDR1 MNHNS, CDR2 SASEGT. This CDR3 has 13 amino acids. V was pared by 6 bases and J by 7 bases, with 8 bases of the junction left unmatched. DNA for the CDR3: TGTGCCAGCAGCGCCGGGACAGACTTTGAAGCTTTCTTT. It encodes CASSAGTDFEAFF.

V and J are TRBV7-9 and TRBJ2-1; D perhaps matches TRBD1 (6 bases). The CDR3 runs to 15 residues. Per the germline V gene, CDR1 is SEHNR and CDR2 is FQNEAQ (reference sequence). The V end lost 6 bases, the J end lost 5 bases, and 17 bases lay between the germline ends. CDR3 sequence reads: CASRSTGTYNNEQFF. CDR3 bases: TGTGCCAGCAGATCTACCGGGACATACAACAATGAGCAGTTCTTC.

The chain combines TRBV19 with TRBJ2-5; a weak D match, TRBD1 (5 bases). There are 13 residues in the CDR3. The V end lost 9 bases, the J end lost 5 bases, and 16 bases lay between the germline ends. From germline, CDR1 is LNHDA and CDR2 SQIVND (reference sequence). CDR3 DNA: TGTGCCAGCTGCCCACAGTCAGGGGAGACCCAGTACTTC. This sequence encodes CASCPQSGETQYF. The whole variable domain, filled in from reference TRBV19 and TRBJ2-5, reads DGGITQSPKYLFRKEGQNVTLSCEQNLNHDAMYWYRQDPGQGLRLIYYSQIVNDFQKGDIAEGYSVSREKKESFPLTVTSAQKNPTAFYLCASCPQSGETQYFGPGTRLLVL.

The rearrangement uses TRBV19 and TRBJ1-1, with no clear D. The V and J ends lost 1 base and 5 bases respectively, with 8 bases between them. The CDR3 consists of 13 residues. Germline CDR1 and CDR2: LNHDA and SQIVND (reference sequence). In nucleotides, the CDR3 is TGTGCCAGTAGTATAGGAGGTCCGACTGAAGCTTTCTTT. This codes for CASSIGGPTEAFF.

V gene TRBV27 combines with J gene TRBJ1-2; D gene uncertain. The CDR3 has 13 amino acids. V lost 8 bases to trimming and J lost 10 bases, with 20 bases between them. Per the germline V gene, CDR1 is MNHEY and CDR2 is SMNVEV (reference sequence). The CDR3 coding sequence is TGTGCCAGCGGGTATGTGGGCAGTAGGTACTACACCTTC. It codes for CASGYVGSRYYTF.

V usage is TRBV27 and J usage is TRBJ1-2; TRBD1 might be the D (5 bases). The ends were cut back, 0 bases at V and 4 bases at J, with 12 bases in the middle. Germline-derived CDR1 and CDR2 are MNHEY and SMNVEV (reference sequence). CDR3 length: 15 residues. Written as DNA, the CDR3 is TGTGCCAGCAGTTTATCGAATGCAGGGAGCTATGGCTACACCTTC. As protein: CASSLSNAGSYGYTF.

This clone is medium-sized by share. V gene TRBV5-6 combines with J gene TRBJ2-2; no firm D call. CDR3 length: 12 amino acids. Trimming shortened V by 1 base and J by 7 bases, and 5 bases separated the two germline ends. The germline CDR1 and CDR2 sequences are SGHDT and YYEEEE. CDR3 residues: CASSLYDGELFF. CDR3 nucleotide sequence: TGTGCCAGCAGCTTGTACGACGGGGAGCTGTTTTTT.

V and J are TRBV7-3 and TRBJ2-1; no clear D gene. V lost 2 bases and J 4 bases, leaving 6 bases between the germline ends. CDR3 size: 13 residues. Germline V CDR1 and CDR2: SGHTA, FQGTGA. CDR3 sequence: CASSLFPYNEQFF. As DNA, the CDR3 is TGTGCCAGCAGCTTATTTCCTTACAATGAGCAGTTCTTC.

CDR3 residues: CASSARDRGHEQYF. The CDR3 nucleotides are TGTGCCAGCAGCGCCCGGGACAGGGGCCACGAGCAGTACTTC. The genes are TRBV9 and TRBJ2-7; 10 nucleotides match TRBD1. V shed 3 bases, J shed 5 bases, and the junction held 5 bases outside the gene matches. The CDR3 runs 14 residues. Germline V gene lookup returns CDR1 SGDLS and CDR2 YYNGEE. Together with reference TRBV9 and TRBJ2-7, the CDR3 gives the full variable domain: DSGVTQTPKHLITATGQRVTLRCSPRSGDLSVYWYQQSLDQGLQFLIQYYNGEERAKGNILERFSAQQFPDLHSELNLSSLELGDSALYFCASSARDRGHEQYFGPGTRLTVT.

This clone was picked up a small number of times. The chain has TRBV7-9 and TRBJ2-1; 13 nucleotides line up with TRBD2. The CDR3 length is 16 residues. Germline CDR1 and CDR2: SEHNR and FQNEAQ (reference sequence). V gave up 11 bases and J gave up 6 bases; unmatched junction bases: 13. The CDR3, as DNA: TGTGCCGTAAGAGGGACTAGCGGGATCCCGGCCAATGAGCAGTTCTTC. Protein product: CAVRGTSGIPANEQFF.

This chain links TRBV19 with TRBJ2-5, with D hard to call. Trimming cost V 6 bases and J 3 bases, with 29 bases left between them. CDR1 and CDR2 from the germline V gene are LNHDA and SQIVND (reference sequence). This CDR3 contains 19 residues. This CDR3 is CASSSSGFRADVEEETQYF. The DNA of the CDR3 is TGTGCCAGTAGCTCATCGGGCTTTAGGGCGGATGTTGAGGAAGAGACCCAGTACTTC.

The rearrangement joins TRBV15 to TRBJ1-2, with TRBD1 as a possible D gene (6 bases). The CDR3 is 13 residues long. V dropped 3 bases and J dropped 4 bases, with 9 bases sitting between them. Germline V lookup: CDR1 LNHNV, CDR2 YYDKDF (reference sequence). The chain's CDR3 is CATSSSQGYGYTF. The DNA of the CDR3 is TGTGCCACCAGCAGCTCACAGGGCTATGGCTACACCTTC.

The gene calls are TRBV5-4 and TRBJ1-2, with D maybe TRBD1 (5 bases). V shed 7 bases and J shed 0 bases, with 19 bases lying between them. Germline V gene data show CDR1 as SGHNT and CDR2 as YYREEE (reference sequence). This CDR3 is built from 16 residues. The CDR3 region is CASAREAGQANYGYTF. Here the CDR3 DNA reads TGTGCCAGCGCCCGGGAGGCAGGGCAGGCTAACTATGGCTACACCTTC.

The V gene is TRBV5-1, the J gene TRBJ2-2; TRBD2 matches at 15 bases. Germline values: CDR1 SGHRS, CDR2 YFSETQ. The CDR3 covers 18 residues. V shed 0 bases and J 6 bases; nucleotides not matched to a gene: 6. The DNA for the CDR3 is TGCGCCAGCAGCTTGGCCAACGGACTAGCGGGAGGGTCCGGGGAGCTGTTTTTT. It is translated as CASSLANGLAGGSGELFF.

The chain uses TRBV5-8 and TRBJ2-7, with 7 bases that match TRBD2. The ends lost 4 bases at V and 2 bases at J; junction bases unmatched: 15. This CDR3 has 17 residues. Germline loops: CDR1 SGHTS, CDR2 YDEGEE. The CDR3, as DNA: TGTGCCAGCAGCATACATGGGGGGAGGGCCGGGACCTACGAGCAGTACTTC. Its translation: CASSIHGGRAGTYEQYF.

This sequence joins TRBV2 and TRBJ2-5; D is perhaps TRBD1 (6 bases). Deletions cut 7 bases from V and 3 bases from J, with 12 bases between. This CDR3 is 13 amino acids long. Germline values: CDR1 SNHLY, CDR2 FYNNEI. The CDR3 here is CASTQGGEETQYF. CDR3 in DNA: TGTGCCAGCACCCAAGGGGGAGAAGAGACCCAGTACTTC.

The V gene is TRBV5-1, the J gene TRBJ2-2; weak D call: TRBD2 (6 bases). V shed 0 bases and J shed 4 bases, with 10 bases lying between them. Germline loops: CDR1 SGHRS, CDR2 YFSETQ. The CDR3 sequence is 15 residues long. CDR3 protein: CASSLGGEFTGELFF. CDR3 DNA sequence: TGCGCCAGCAGCTTGGGGGGGGAGTTCACCGGGGAGCTGTTTTTT.

CDR3 region: CATSRAWEESSGNTIYF. CDR3 in DNA: TGTGCCACCAGCAGAGCCTGGGAGGAGAGCTCTGGAAACACCATATATTTT. The chain uses TRBV15 and TRBJ1-3; no clear D. V lost 1 base and J 0 bases, leaving 13 bases between the germline ends. The germline CDR1 and CDR2 sequences are LNHNV and YYDKDF (reference sequence). This CDR3 comprises 17 residues.